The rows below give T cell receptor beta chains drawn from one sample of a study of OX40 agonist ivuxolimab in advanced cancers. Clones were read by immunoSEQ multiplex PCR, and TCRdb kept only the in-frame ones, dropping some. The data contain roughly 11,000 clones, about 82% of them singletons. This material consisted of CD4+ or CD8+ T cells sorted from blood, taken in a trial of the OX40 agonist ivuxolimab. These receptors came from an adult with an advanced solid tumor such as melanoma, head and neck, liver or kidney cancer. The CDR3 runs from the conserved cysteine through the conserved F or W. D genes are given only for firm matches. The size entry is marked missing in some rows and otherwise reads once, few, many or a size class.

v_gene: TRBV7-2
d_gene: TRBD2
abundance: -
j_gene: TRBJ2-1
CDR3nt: TGTGCCAGCAGACCCCTTCCGGGACTAGCGAAGAATGAGCAGTTCTTC
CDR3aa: CASRPLPGLAKNEQFF

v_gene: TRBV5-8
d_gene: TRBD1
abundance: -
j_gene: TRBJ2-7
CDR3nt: TGTGCCAGCAGCTTGTCAGCGACAGGGCTTGGCGAGCAGTACTTC
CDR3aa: CASSLSATGLGEQYF

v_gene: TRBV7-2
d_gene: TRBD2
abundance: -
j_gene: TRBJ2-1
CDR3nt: TGTGCCAGCAGCCCTGGGACTAGCGGGAGGTGGGGTGAGCAGTTCTTC
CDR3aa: CASSPGTSGRWGEQFF

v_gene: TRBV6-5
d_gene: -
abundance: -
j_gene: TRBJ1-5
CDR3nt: TGTGCCAGCAGTTACGGTGGCAGAAATAGCAATCAGCCCCAGCATTTT
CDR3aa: CASSYGGRNSNQPQHF

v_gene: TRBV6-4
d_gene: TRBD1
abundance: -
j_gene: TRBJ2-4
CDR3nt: TGTGCCAGCAGGGCCGGGACAGGGGTTCGGGTCAAAAACATTCAGTACTTC
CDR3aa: CASRAGTGVRVKNIQYF

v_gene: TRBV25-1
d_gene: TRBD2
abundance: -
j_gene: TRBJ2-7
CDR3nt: TGTGCCAGCAGTGAAAGACAGACTAGCGGGAGGTACGAGCAGTACTTC
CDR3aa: CASSERQTSGRYEQYF

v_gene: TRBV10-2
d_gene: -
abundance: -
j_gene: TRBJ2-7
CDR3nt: TGCGCCAGCAGACAGGGCTGGTTCTACGAGCAGTACTTC
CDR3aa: CASRQGWFYEQYF

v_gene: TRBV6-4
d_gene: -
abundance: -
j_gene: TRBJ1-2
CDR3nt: TGTGCCAGCAGTGACCCACCGAACTATGGCTACACCTTC
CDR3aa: CASSDPPNYGYTF

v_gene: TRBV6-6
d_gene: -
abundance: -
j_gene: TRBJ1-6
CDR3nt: TGTGCCAGCAGTTACAGGGAGAGCTCCTATAATTCACCCCTCCACTTT
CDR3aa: CASSYRESSYNSPLHF

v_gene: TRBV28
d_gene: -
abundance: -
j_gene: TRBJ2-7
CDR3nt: TGTGCCAGCAGTTTGGACACGGACGGACCGTACGAGCAGTACTTC
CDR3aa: CASSLDTDGPYEQYF

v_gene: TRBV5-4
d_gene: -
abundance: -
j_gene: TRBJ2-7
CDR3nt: TGCGCCAGCAGCCAAGAAGACAACTCGTACGAGCAGTACTTC
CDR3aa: CASSQEDNSYEQYF

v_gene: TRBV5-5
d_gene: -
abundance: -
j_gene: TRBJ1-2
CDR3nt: TGTGCCAGCAGCCATCAGGGGCACCGTTATGGCTACACCTTC
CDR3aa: CASSHQGHRYGYTF

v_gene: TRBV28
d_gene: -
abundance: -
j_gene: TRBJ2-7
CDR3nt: TGTGCCACCACAAAACCCCAGAGTTTTAGCTCCTACGAGCAGTACTTC
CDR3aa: CATTKPQSFSSYEQYF

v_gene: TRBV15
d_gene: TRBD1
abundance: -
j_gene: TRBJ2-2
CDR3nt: TGTGCCACCAGCAGTAGGACAGGGGGTTTGGGGAACACCGGGGAGCTGTTTTTT
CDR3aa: CATSSRTGGLGNTGELFF

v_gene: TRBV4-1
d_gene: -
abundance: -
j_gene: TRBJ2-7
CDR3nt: TGCGCCAGCAGCCAAGAGGAGCACGGGAAGGGGTACGAGCAGTACTTC
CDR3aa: CASSQEEHGKGYEQYF

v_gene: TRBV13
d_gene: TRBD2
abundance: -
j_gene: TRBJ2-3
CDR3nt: TGTGCCAGCAGTGGTTTAGTAGCGGGGGGCACAGATACGCAGTATTTT
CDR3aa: CASSGLVAGGTDTQYF

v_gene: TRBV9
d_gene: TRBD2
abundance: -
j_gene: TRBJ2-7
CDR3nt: TGTGCCAGCAGCGCCTCTAGCGGGAGAGTGGAGGAGCAGTACTTC
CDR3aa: CASSASSGRVEEQYF

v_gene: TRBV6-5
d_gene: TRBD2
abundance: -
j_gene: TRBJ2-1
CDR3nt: TGTGCCAGCAGTTACTCGACTAGCGGACACAATGAGCAGTTCTTC
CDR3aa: CASSYSTSGHNEQFF

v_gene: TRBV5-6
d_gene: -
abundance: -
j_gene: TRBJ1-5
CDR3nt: TGTGCCAGCAGCTTGGGGGGCGGGAGTCAGCCCCAGCATTTT
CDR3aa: CASSLGGGSQPQHF

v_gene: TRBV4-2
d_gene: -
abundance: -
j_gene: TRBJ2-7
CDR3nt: TGTGCCAGCAGCCAAGCGACCGGGAGATACGAGCAGTACTTC
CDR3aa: CASSQATGRYEQYF

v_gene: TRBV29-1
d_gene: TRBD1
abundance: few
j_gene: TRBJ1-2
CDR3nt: TGCAGCGTCCAGGGGGCGGATGGCTACACCTTC
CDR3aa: CSVQGADGYTF

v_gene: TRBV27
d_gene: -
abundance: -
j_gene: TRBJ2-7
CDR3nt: TGTGCCAGCAGTTTGGGCCCGGGCTACGAGCAGTACTTC
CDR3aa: CASSLGPGYEQYF

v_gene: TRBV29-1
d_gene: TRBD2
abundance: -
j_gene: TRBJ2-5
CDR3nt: TGCAGCGTTGAAGATCTAGGGAGGGGAGAGACCCAGTACTTC
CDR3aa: CSVEDLGRGETQYF

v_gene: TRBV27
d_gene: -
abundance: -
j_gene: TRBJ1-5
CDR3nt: TGTGCCAGCGGTAGACACGATAGCAATCAGCCCCAGCATTTT
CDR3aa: CASGRHDSNQPQHF

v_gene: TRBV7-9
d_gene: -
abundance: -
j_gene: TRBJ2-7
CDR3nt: TGTGCCAGCAGCTTGGGGGGGGGCCCCTACGAGCAGTACTTC
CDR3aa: CASSLGGGPYEQYF

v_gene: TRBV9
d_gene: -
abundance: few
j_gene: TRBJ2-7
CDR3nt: TGTGCCAGCAGCGTAGAAGAGGGGCCGGGCGAGCAGTACTTC
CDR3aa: CASSVEEGPGEQYF

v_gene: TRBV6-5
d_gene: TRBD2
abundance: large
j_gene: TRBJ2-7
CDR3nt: TGTGCCAGCAGTTACGCCAGGGAGGGCGAGCAGTACTTC
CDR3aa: CASSYAREGEQYF

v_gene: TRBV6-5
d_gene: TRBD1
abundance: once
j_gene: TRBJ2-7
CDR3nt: TGTGCCAGCAGTTACGGGACAGGTTTGTCCTACGAGCAGTACTTC
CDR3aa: CASSYGTGLSYEQYF

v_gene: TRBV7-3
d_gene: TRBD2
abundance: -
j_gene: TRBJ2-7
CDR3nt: TGTGCCAGCAGCTTAATGGCTAGCGGGCCACTATACGAGCAGTACTTC
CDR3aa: CASSLMASGPLYEQYF

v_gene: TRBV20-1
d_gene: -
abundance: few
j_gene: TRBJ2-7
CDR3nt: TGCAGTGCTAGTATCTCCTACGAGCAGTACTTC
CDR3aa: CSASISYEQYF

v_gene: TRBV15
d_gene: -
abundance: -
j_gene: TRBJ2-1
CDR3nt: TGTGCCACCAGCAGAGGCCGGGAGCTGGTAATCTTC
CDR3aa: CATSRGRELVIF

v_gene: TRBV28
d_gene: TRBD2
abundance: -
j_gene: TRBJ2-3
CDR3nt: TGTGCCAGCAGCTATCCCCTAGCGGGACCTAAGGACCCAGATACGCAGTATTTT
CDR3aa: CASSYPLAGPKDPDTQYF

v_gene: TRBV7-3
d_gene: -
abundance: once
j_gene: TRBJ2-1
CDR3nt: TGTGCCAGCAGCTTCGGTCAGGGAGTTAATGAGCAGTTCTTC
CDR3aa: CASSFGQGVNEQFF

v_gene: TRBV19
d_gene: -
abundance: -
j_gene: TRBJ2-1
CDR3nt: TGTGCCAGTAGTTCGGGGGAAACCTACAATGAGCAGTTCTTC
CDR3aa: CASSSGETYNEQFF

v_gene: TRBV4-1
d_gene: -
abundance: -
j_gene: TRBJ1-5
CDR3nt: TGCGCCAGCAGCCAAGATCTGGTTCAGCCCCAGCATTTT
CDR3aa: CASSQDLVQPQHF

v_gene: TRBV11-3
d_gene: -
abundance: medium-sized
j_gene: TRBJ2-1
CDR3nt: TGTGCCAGCAGCTCGAGACTCCAGGCCGATGGTGAGCAGTTCTTC
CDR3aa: CASSSRLQADGEQFF

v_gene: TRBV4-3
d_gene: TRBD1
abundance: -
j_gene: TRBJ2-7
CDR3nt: TGCGCCAGCAGCCAAGAAGGCCCAGCGGGGACAGGGGGGTTCTACGAGCAGTACTTC
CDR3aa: CASSQEGPAGTGGFYEQYF

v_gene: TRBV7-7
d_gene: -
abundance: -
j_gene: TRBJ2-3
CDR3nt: TGTGCTAGCAGCTTAGCCCCCCCAGGAATGACTGGTGATACGCAGTATTTT
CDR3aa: CASSLAPPGMTGDTQYF

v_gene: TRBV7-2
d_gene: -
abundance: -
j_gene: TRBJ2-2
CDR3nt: TGTGCCAGCACCGGGACCTACACCGGGGAGCTGTTTTTT
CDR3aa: CASTGTYTGELFF

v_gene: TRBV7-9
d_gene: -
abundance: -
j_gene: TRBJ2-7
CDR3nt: TGTGCCAGCAGCTATAGTGGTGAGCAGTACTTC
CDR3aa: CASSYSGEQYF

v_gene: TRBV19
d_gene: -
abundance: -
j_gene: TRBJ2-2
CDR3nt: TGTGCCAGTAGTGCCTATAGGTGGACGAACACCGGGGAGCTGTTTTTT
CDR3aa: CASSAYRWTNTGELFF

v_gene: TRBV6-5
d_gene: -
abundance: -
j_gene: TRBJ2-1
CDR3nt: TGTGCCAGCAGTTACAGAAATGAGCAGTTCTTC
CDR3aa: CASSYRNEQFF

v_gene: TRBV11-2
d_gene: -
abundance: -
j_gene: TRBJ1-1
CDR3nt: TGTGCCAGCAGCTTAGGGTCTGAAGCTTTCTTT
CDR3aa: CASSLGSEAFF